The T cell receptor (beta chain) described here comes from a study of persistence of HIV-infected CD4 T cells. For the study at large: Blood samples, up to roughly 200 mL, came from multiple time points, except two leukapheresis donors sampled once.

This was the immunoSEQ version 4 assay in survey mode. This table comes from immunoSEQ multiplex PCR, and its TCRdb copy is limited to in-frame clones, with some not included. The repertoire holds tens of thousands of clones, with roughly 80% as singletons. Overall study findings and caveats: Proviral oligoclonality tracked with TCR oligoclonality within the same sorted cells.

Regarding this clone: Its specificity is unknown. At the DNA level, this CDR3 is encoded by other sequences in the same sample as well.

The CDR3 runs 12 residues. The ends were cut back, 3 bases at V and 3 bases at J, with 5 bases in the middle. Germline V gene sequence: CDR1 MDHEN, CDR2 SYDVKM. An overlapping HIV-1 Gag peptide pool stimulated these cells at roughly 0.97 ug/peptide/mL. CD40L/CD69 double-negative CD45RO-high memory CD4+ T cells were collected. Donors had undetectable plasma HIV-1 RNA, under 50 copies/mL, for 4+ years. This specimen was CD4+ T cells sorted from PBMCs after 18-hour stimulation, taken from a patient who received antiretroviral therapy. V is TRBV28 and J is TRBJ1-2, with D possibly TRBD1 on 5 matching bases. The sequence derives from an adult woman with HIV who was CMV-seropositive. CDR3 bases: TGTGCCAGCAGTTTGGGGGACTATGGCTACACCTTC. Its protein is CASSLGDYGYTF.